A selection of T cell receptor beta chains follows, all from one sample in a study of early T cells in non-severe SARS-CoV-2 infection. From the 5' RACE reads, TCRdb called clonotypes with MiXCR, one entry per CDR3 protein. The sample lists tens of thousands of distinct CDR3 sequences, 10% to 15% occurring once. Sequencing was done on a sample of whole blood. The origin of the receptors is an adult who was a healthcare worker with PCR-confirmed SARS-CoV-2 infection or an uninfected control (not recorded which). Each CDR3 is given with its conserved first and last residue. D genes are given only for firm matches. Only part of the rows carry a size: once, few, many, or a class if the clone is expanded.

j_call: TRBJ2-2; v_call: TRBV7-2; clone_size: many; d_call: .; cdr3_aa: CASSPEWRGRWTGELFF; cdr3_nt: TGTGCCAGCAGCCCCGAATGGCGGGGGCGGTGGACCGGGGAGCTGTTTTTT
j_call: TRBJ1-1; v_call: TRBV7-9; clone_size: few; d_call: TRBD1; cdr3_aa: CASSPPDRAEAFF; cdr3_nt: TGTGCCAGCAGCCCGCCGGACAGGGCCGAAGCTTTCTTT
j_call: TRBJ2-7; v_call: TRBV5-1; clone_size: few; d_call: .; cdr3_aa: CASSTATSWEQYF; cdr3_nt: TGCGCCAGCAGCACGGCCACCTCCTGGGAGCAGTACTTC
j_call: TRBJ1-5; v_call: TRBV7-8; clone_size: .; d_call: TRBD1; cdr3_aa: CASSQDGTASYSNQPQHF; cdr3_nt: TGTGCCAGCAGCCAGGACGGGACAGCATCTTATAGCAATCAGCCCCAGCATTTT
j_call: TRBJ2-7; v_call: TRBV20-1; clone_size: .; d_call: .; cdr3_aa: CSARVEGGPSSEQYF; cdr3_nt: TGCAGTGCTAGAGTGGAAGGCGGGCCCAGCTCCGAGCAGTACTTC
j_call: TRBJ1-4; v_call: TRBV7-8; clone_size: few; d_call: TRBD1; cdr3_aa: CASSQPGTGNEKLFF; cdr3_nt: TGTGCCAGCAGCCAACCCGGGACAGGGAATGAAAAACTGTTTTTT
j_call: TRBJ1-1; v_call: TRBV2; clone_size: many; d_call: .; cdr3_aa: CASSEGRVRTEAFF; cdr3_nt: TGTGCCAGCAGTGAAGGACGGGTGAGGACTGAAGCTTTCTTT
j_call: TRBJ2-1; v_call: TRBV9; clone_size: many; d_call: TRBD2; cdr3_aa: CASSVKGSGGPNNEQFF; cdr3_nt: TGTGCCAGCAGCGTAAAGGGTAGCGGGGGGCCTAACAATGAGCAGTTCTTC
j_call: TRBJ2-2; v_call: TRBV9; clone_size: few; d_call: .; cdr3_aa: CASSVGGLGELFF; cdr3_nt: TGTGCCAGCAGCGTAGGAGGCTTAGGGGAGCTGTTTTTT
j_call: TRBJ2-1; v_call: TRBV9; clone_size: few; d_call: .; cdr3_aa: CATGTTANEQFF; cdr3_nt: TGTGCAACCGGGACAACGGCCAATGAGCAGTTCTTC
j_call: TRBJ1-5; v_call: TRBV19; clone_size: few; d_call: .; cdr3_aa: CASTHGRFNQPQHF; cdr3_nt: TGTGCCAGTACTCACGGGAGGTTCAATCAGCCCCAGCATTTT
j_call: TRBJ2-1; v_call: TRBV2; clone_size: many; d_call: .; cdr3_aa: CASSEADGGEYNEQFF; cdr3_nt: TGTGCCAGCAGTGAAGCGGATGGCGGGGAGTACAATGAGCAGTTCTTC
j_call: TRBJ2-3; v_call: TRBV11-3; clone_size: .; d_call: TRBD2; cdr3_aa: CASSSSPGLAGARTDTQYF; cdr3_nt: TGTGCCAGCAGCTCATCACCGGGACTAGCGGGGGCCCGCACAGATACGCAGTATTTT
j_call: TRBJ2-3; v_call: TRBV7-6; clone_size: many; d_call: TRBD2; cdr3_aa: CASSQLGLAGGSTDTQYF; cdr3_nt: TGTGCCAGCAGCCAGCTGGGACTAGCGGGGGGGAGCACAGATACGCAGTATTTT
j_call: TRBJ2-3; v_call: TRBV24-1; clone_size: many; d_call: TRBD1; cdr3_aa: CATSDPGQGTDTQYF; cdr3_nt: TGTGCCACCAGTGATCCTGGACAGGGAACAGATACGCAGTATTTT
j_call: TRBJ2-2; v_call: TRBV6-4; clone_size: .; d_call: .; cdr3_aa: CASSYQGAGELFF; cdr3_nt: TGTGCCAGCAGCTACCAGGGCGCCGGGGAGCTGTTTTTT
j_call: TRBJ2-3; v_call: TRBV5-6; clone_size: many; d_call: TRBD1; cdr3_aa: CASSLTAGGADTQYF; cdr3_nt: TGTGCCAGCAGCTTGACGGCAGGGGGCGCAGATACGCAGTATTTT
j_call: TRBJ2-7; v_call: TRBV7-8; clone_size: .; d_call: .; cdr3_aa: CASSFRSGAHYEQYF; cdr3_nt: TGTGCCAGCAGCTTCAGATCAGGGGCACACTACGAGCAGTACTTC
j_call: TRBJ1-5; v_call: TRBV18; clone_size: many; d_call: .; cdr3_aa: CASSPQNQPQHF; cdr3_nt: TGTGCCAGCTCACCACAAAATCAGCCCCAGCATTTT
j_call: TRBJ1-1; v_call: TRBV5-1; clone_size: .; d_call: .; cdr3_aa: CASSPTAPIEAFF; cdr3_nt: TGCGCCAGCAGCCCCACAGCGCCGATCGAAGCTTTCTTT
j_call: TRBJ2-7; v_call: TRBV18; clone_size: many; d_call: .; cdr3_aa: CASSPPASSYEQYF; cdr3_nt: TGTGCCAGCTCACCACCGGCAAGCTCCTACGAGCAGTACTTC
j_call: TRBJ1-2; v_call: TRBV4-2; clone_size: .; d_call: TRBD1; cdr3_aa: CASSQVQGAEGYTF; cdr3_nt: TGTGCCAGCAGCCAGGTACAGGGGGCAGAGGGCTACACCTTC
j_call: TRBJ2-3; v_call: TRBV5-1; clone_size: many; d_call: TRBD2; cdr3_aa: CASSLAGGGTSDTQYF; cdr3_nt: TGCGCCAGCAGCTTGGCAGGCGGGGGGACCTCAGATACGCAGTATTTT
j_call: TRBJ2-1; v_call: TRBV4-3; clone_size: .; d_call: .; cdr3_aa: CASSQDRSGGEQFF; cdr3_nt: TGCGCCAGCAGCCAAGATAGGTCTGGGGGAGAGCAGTTCTTC
j_call: TRBJ2-4; v_call: TRBV20-1; clone_size: few; d_call: TRBD1; cdr3_aa: CSAPDLDRGLHIQYF; cdr3_nt: TGCAGTGCTCCGGACCTGGACAGGGGGTTGCACATTCAGTACTTC
j_call: TRBJ2-3; v_call: TRBV29-1; clone_size: .; d_call: .; cdr3_aa: CSVEDGDTQYF; cdr3_nt: TGCAGCGTTGAAGACGGAGATACGCAGTATTTT
j_call: TRBJ1-2; v_call: TRBV29-1; clone_size: few; d_call: .; cdr3_aa: CSVKEGYGYTF; cdr3_nt: TGCAGCGTTAAGGAGGGGTATGGCTACACCTTC
j_call: TRBJ2-2; v_call: TRBV5-1; clone_size: .; d_call: TRBD2; cdr3_aa: CASSNGLAPGELFF; cdr3_nt: TGCGCCAGCAGCAATGGACTAGCCCCCGGGGAGCTGTTTTTT
j_call: TRBJ2-1; v_call: TRBV19; clone_size: .; d_call: .; cdr3_aa: CASSIPGRTPDEQFF; cdr3_nt: TGTGCCAGTAGTATCCCGGGTCGTACCCCCGATGAGCAGTTCTTC
j_call: TRBJ2-4; v_call: TRBV6-2/TRBV6-3; clone_size: many; d_call: .; cdr3_aa: CASRTPEGGKNIQYF; cdr3_nt: TGTGCCAGCAGGACCCCTGAGGGGGGCAAAAACATTCAGTACTTC
j_call: TRBJ2-3; v_call: TRBV3-1; clone_size: many; d_call: TRBD2; cdr3_aa: CASSESRLAGTDTQYF; cdr3_nt: TGTGCCAGCAGTGAATCGAGACTAGCGGGCACAGATACGCAGTATTTT
j_call: TRBJ2-3; v_call: TRBV10-3; clone_size: .; d_call: .; cdr3_aa: CATARDAASTDTQYF; cdr3_nt: TGTGCCACCGCCCGGGACGCCGCTAGCACAGATACGCAGTATTTT
j_call: TRBJ1-6; v_call: TRBV2; clone_size: .; d_call: .; cdr3_aa: CASRLGRDSPLHF; cdr3_nt: TGTGCCAGCAGACTTGGGAGGGACTCACCCCTCCACTTT
j_call: TRBJ2-5; v_call: TRBV7-9; clone_size: few; d_call: TRBD1; cdr3_aa: CASSSDRDSETQYF; cdr3_nt: TGTGCCAGCAGCTCCGACCGGGACAGTGAGACCCAGTACTTC
j_call: TRBJ2-3; v_call: TRBV11-1; clone_size: .; d_call: .; cdr3_aa: CASKSLGSSDTQYF; cdr3_nt: TGTGCCAGCAAGTCGTTGGGAAGTTCAGATACGCAGTATTTT
j_call: TRBJ1-1; v_call: TRBV11-2; clone_size: few; d_call: .; cdr3_aa: CASSLGQTSNTEAFF; cdr3_nt: TGTGCCAGCAGCTTAGGGCAGACTAGCAACACTGAAGCTTTCTTT
j_call: TRBJ1-1; v_call: TRBV10-3; clone_size: many; d_call: .; cdr3_aa: CAISERATGNRGAFF; cdr3_nt: TGTGCCATCAGTGAGAGGGCGACAGGCAACCGGGGAGCTTTCTTT
j_call: TRBJ1-1; v_call: TRBV6-4; clone_size: many; d_call: .; cdr3_aa: CASMPPGRPRVTEAFF; cdr3_nt: TGTGCCAGCATGCCCCCTGGACGGCCTCGGGTCACTGAAGCTTTCTTT
j_call: TRBJ1-1; v_call: TRBV7-9; clone_size: many; d_call: .; cdr3_aa: CASSPRDRNTEAFF; cdr3_nt: TGTGCCAGCAGCCCCCGAGACAGGAACACTGAAGCTTTCTTT
j_call: TRBJ2-5; v_call: TRBV6-2/TRBV6-3; clone_size: .; d_call: TRBD2; cdr3_aa: CATLSGDQETQYF; cdr3_nt: TGTGCCACCCTTAGCGGGGACCAAGAGACCCAGTACTTC
j_call: TRBJ2-3; v_call: TRBV10-2; clone_size: .; d_call: TRBD2; cdr3_aa: CASSVPGLAGDSDTQYF; cdr3_nt: TGCGCCAGCAGTGTCCCGGGACTAGCGGGGGACTCAGATACGCAGTATTTT
j_call: TRBJ2-1; v_call: TRBV7-3; clone_size: many; d_call: TRBD2; cdr3_aa: CASSWSPAGGDNEQFF; cdr3_nt: TGTGCCAGCAGCTGGAGCCCAGCGGGGGGCGACAATGAGCAGTTCTTC
j_call: TRBJ2-1; v_call: TRBV30; clone_size: few; d_call: .; cdr3_aa: CAWRTSPSSYNEQFF; cdr3_nt: TGTGCCTGGCGTACTAGCCCGAGCTCCTACAATGAGCAGTTCTTC
j_call: TRBJ2-7; v_call: TRBV10-3; clone_size: once; d_call: .; cdr3_aa: CAITRIRDSYEQYF; cdr3_nt: TGTGCCATCACTAGAATTAGGGATTCCTACGAGCAGTACTTC
j_call: TRBJ2-2; v_call: TRBV2; clone_size: many; d_call: .; cdr3_aa: CASSDSRVDGELFF; cdr3_nt: TGTGCCAGCAGTGACTCCAGGGTTGACGGGGAGCTGTTTTTT
j_call: TRBJ1-2; v_call: TRBV19; clone_size: .; d_call: .; cdr3_aa: CASSWQGPNYGYTF; cdr3_nt: TGTGCCAGTAGCTGGCAGGGACCCAACTATGGCTACACCTTC